This passage covers 5 T cell receptor beta chains from one sample sequenced in a study of T cell responses to AZD1222 COVID-19 vaccine. Profiled with immunoSEQ multiplex PCR; TCRdb holds only in-frame clones, not every one. The repertoire holds some 150,000 clones, with under 95% as singletons. The specimen comprised peripheral blood, sampled 28 days after the second AZD1222 dose. The receptors come from an adult who received the AZD1222 COVID-19 vaccine.

V gene TRBV7-9 combines with J gene TRBJ2-2, with D unresolved. Trimming removed 4 bases at V and 13 bases at J, with 19 bases between. This CDR3 is 14 amino acids long. Germline V gives CDR1 SEHNR, CDR2 FQNEAQ (reference sequence). The CDR3: CASSSLTRTSLLFF. CDR3 nucleotide sequence: TGTGCCAGCAGCTCCCTGACTCGGACCTCTCTGCTGTTTTTT.

This clone was found once. The chain couples TRBV28 to TRBJ1-6; TRBD1 agrees at 7 bases. The CDR3 has 16 amino acids. Germline trimming cut 8 bases from V and 5 bases from J; bases unmatched to any gene: 12. CDR1 is MDHEN and CDR2 is SYDVKM in the germline V gene. The CDR3: CASEGGPAINNSPLHF. Written as DNA, the CDR3 is TGTGCCAGCGAAGGGGGCCCGGCGATTAATAATTCACCCCTCCACTTT.

The chain employs TRBV27 and TRBJ2-1, with TRBD1 matching over 11 bases. This CDR3 is built from 19 residues. The V segment lost 2 bases and the J segment 9 bases; nucleotides outside the gene matches: 18. Germline V CDR1 and CDR2: MNHEY, SMNVEV (reference sequence). The CDR3 coding sequence is TGTGCCAGCAGTTTAATGTCGGGACAGGGGGTGGACTATGGGTTTGAGCAGTTCTTC. As protein: CASSLMSGQGVDYGFEQFF.

The genes are TRBV7-3 and TRBJ1-1; D unclear. CDR3 length: 15 amino acids. Looked up from germline, CDR1 is SGHTA and CDR2 is FQGTGA. V was shortened by 5 bases and J by 4 bases, with 17 bases between the two germline ends. CDR3 protein: CASSPHGRGSTEAFF. The CDR3, as DNA: TGTGCCAGCAGCCCCCACGGACGGGGTAGCACTGAAGCTTTCTTT.

The rearrangement links TRBV6-5 to TRBJ2-7; 8 bases match TRBD1. Trimming at V came to 2 bases and at J to 1 base, leaving 7 bases not matched to a gene. Germline loops: CDR1 MNHEY, CDR2 SVGAGI. The CDR3 is 16 amino acids. This CDR3 reads CASSYATGAASYEQYF. The CDR3 DNA reads as TGTGCCAGCAGTTACGCGACAGGGGCCGCATCCTACGAGCAGTACTTC.